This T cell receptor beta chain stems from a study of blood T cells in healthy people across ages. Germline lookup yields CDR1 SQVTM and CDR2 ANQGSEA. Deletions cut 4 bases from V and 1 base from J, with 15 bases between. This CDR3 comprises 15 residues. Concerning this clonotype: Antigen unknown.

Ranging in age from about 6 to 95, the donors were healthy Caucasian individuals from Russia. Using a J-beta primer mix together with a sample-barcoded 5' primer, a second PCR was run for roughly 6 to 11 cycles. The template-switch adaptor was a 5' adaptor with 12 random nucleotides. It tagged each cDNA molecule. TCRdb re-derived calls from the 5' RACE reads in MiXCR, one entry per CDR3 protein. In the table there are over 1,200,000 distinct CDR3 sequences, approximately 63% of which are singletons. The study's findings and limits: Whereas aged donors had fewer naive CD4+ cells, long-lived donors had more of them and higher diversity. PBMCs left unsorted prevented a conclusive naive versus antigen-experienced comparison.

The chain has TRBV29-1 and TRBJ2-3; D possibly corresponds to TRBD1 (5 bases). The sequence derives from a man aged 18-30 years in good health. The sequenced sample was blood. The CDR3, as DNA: TGCAGCGTTGTGTTAACAGGACCCCGCACAGATACGCAGTATTTT. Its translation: CSVVLTGPRTDTQYF.